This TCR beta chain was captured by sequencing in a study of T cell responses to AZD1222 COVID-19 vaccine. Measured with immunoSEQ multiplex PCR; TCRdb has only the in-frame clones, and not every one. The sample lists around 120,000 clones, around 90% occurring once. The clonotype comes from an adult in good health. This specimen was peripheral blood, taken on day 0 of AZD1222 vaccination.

The CDR3 is CASSTVGSGANVLTF. In DNA, the CDR3 is TGTGCCAGCAGCACGGTGGGCTCTGGGGCCAACGTCCTGACTTTC. The rearrangement uses TRBV7-2 and TRBJ2-6; D gene unclear. Trimming removed 5 bases at V and 0 bases at J, with 8 bases between. The CDR3 runs 15 residues. Germline V gene lookup returns CDR1 SGHTA and CDR2 FQGNSA.